This T cell receptor beta chain derives from a study of blood T cell repertoires in COVID-19. Study-wide context: Sites across the United States, Italy and Spain contributed samples from acute and convalescent COVID-19. In each case, the material was cDNA or gDNA derived from T cells, B-cell-depleted T cells, or PBMCs.

The CDR3 runs 14 residues. Deletions cut 6 bases from V and 4 bases from J, with 16 bases between. The germline gives CDR1 SGHKS, CDR2 YYEKEE (reference sequence). Under the authors' procedure: Counts of nucleated cells, estimated from reference gene primer amplification, were obtained. The repertoire was sequenced with immunoSEQ multiplex PCR; TCRdb's copy has only in-frame clones and lacks some. From that table come the V and J calls and clone size; the DNA was used to work out D and trimming. The data show approximately 60,000 clones, with approximately 80% seen just once and roughly 20% held by the top ten.

This sequence joins TRBV5-5 and TRBJ1-2; D might be TRBD1 (6 bases). Sequenced material: peripheral blood. This receptor was taken from an elderly woman with active or convalescent COVID-19. The CDR3 coding sequence is TGTGCCAGCACCCCCGGGGCGGGGGCCTATGGCTACACCTTC. It encodes CASTPGAGAYGYTF.